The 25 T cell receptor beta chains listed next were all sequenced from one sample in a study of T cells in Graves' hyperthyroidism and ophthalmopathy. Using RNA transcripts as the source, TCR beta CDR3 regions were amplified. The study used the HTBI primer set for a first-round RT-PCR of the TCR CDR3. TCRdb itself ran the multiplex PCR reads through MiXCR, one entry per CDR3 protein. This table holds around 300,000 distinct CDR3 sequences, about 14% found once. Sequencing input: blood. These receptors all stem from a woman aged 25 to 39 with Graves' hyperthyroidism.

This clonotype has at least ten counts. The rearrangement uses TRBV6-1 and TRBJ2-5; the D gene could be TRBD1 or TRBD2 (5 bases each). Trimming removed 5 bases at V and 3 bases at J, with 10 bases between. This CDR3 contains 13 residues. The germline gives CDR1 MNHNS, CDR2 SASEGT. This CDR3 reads CASSPGTKETQYF. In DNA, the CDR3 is TGTGCCAGCAGTCCGGGGACCAAAGAGACCCAGTACTTC.

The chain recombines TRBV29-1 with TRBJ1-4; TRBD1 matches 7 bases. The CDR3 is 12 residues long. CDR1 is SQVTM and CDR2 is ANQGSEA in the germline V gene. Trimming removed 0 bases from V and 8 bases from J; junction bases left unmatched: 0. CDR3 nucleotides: TGCAGCGTTGAAGAGGACAGGGAAAAACTGTTTTTT. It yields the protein CSVEEDREKLFF. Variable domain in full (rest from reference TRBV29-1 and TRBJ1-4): SAVISQKPSRDICQRGTSLTIQCQVDSQVTMMFWYRQQPGQSLTLIATANQGSEATYESGFVIDKFPISRPNLTFSTLTVSNMSPEDSSIYLCSVEEDREKLFFGSGTQLSVL.

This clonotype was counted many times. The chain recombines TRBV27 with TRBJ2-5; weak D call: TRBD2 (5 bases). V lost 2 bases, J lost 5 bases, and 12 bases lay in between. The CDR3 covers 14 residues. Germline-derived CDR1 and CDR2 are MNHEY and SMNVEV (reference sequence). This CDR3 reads CASSLGSLRETQYF. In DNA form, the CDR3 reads TGTGCCAGCAGTTTAGGGAGCCTTCGGGAGACCCAGTACTTC.

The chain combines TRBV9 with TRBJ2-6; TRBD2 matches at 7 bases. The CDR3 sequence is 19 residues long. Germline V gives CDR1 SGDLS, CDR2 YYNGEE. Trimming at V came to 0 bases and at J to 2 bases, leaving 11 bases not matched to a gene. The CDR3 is CASSVEGGRSGPGANVLTF. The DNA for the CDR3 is TGTGCCAGCAGCGTAGAGGGCGGGAGAAGTGGCCCTGGGGCCAACGTCCTGACTTTC.

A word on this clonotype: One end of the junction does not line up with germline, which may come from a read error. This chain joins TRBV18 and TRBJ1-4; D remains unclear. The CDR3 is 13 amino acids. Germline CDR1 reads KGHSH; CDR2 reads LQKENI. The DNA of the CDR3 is TGTGCCAGCTCACGCAATCGGAATGAAAAACTGGTTTTT. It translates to CASSRNRNEKLVF.

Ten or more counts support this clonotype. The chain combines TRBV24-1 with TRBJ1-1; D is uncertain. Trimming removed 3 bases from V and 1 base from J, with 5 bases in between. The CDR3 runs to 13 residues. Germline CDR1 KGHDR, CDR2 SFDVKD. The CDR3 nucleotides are TGTGCCACCAGTGATAGGCGGAACACTGAAGCTTTCTTT. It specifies CATSDRRNTEAFF.

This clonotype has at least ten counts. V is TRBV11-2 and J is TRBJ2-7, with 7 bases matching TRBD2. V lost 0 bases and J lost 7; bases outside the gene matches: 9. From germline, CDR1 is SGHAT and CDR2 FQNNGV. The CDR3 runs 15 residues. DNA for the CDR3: TGTGCCAGCAGCTTAGATCCCAGACTAGCAAGTGAGCAGTACTTC. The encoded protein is CASSLDPRLASEQYF.

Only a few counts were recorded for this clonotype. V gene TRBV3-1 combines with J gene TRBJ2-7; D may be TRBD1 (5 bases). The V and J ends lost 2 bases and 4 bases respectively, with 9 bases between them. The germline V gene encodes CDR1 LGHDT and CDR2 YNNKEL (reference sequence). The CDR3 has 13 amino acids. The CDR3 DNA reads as TGTGCCAGCAGCCAACAGGGTTTTTACGAGCAGTACTTC. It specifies CASSQQGFYEQYF.

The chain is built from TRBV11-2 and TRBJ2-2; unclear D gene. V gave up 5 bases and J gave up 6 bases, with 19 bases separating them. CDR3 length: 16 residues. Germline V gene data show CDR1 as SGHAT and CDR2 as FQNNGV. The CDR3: CASSQDWSLGSGELFF. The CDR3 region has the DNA TGTGCCAGCAGCCAAGATTGGTCGCTGGGCTCCGGGGAGCTGTTTTTT.

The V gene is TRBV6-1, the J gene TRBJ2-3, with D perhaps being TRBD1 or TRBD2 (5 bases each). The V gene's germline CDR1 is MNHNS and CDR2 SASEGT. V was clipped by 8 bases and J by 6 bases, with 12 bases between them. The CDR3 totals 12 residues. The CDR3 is CASPSEGDTQYF. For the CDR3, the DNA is TGTGCCAGCCCTTCCGAGGGGGATACGCAGTATTTT.

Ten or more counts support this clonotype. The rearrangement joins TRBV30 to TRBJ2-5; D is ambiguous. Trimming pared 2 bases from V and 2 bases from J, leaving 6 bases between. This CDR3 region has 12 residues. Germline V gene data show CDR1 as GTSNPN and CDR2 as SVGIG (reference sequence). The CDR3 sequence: CAWSSQQETQYF. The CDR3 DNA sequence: TGTGCCTGGAGTTCCCAGCAAGAGACCCAGTACTTC.

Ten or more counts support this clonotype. CDR3 amino acids: CASRRGGTNEKLFF. The CDR3, as DNA: TGTGCCAGCCGGAGGGGAGGAACTAATGAAAAACTGTTTTTT. The chain joins TRBV28 to TRBJ1-4; maybe TRBD1 (5 bases). The CDR3 is 14 residues long. Trimming took off 8 bases at V and 1 base at J, with 11 bases between the two ends. Germline-derived CDR1 and CDR2 are MDHEN and SYDVKM.

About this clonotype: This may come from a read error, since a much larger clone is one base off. CDR3 region: CASSQAIPQPQHF. The CDR3 DNA reads as TGTGCCAGCAGCCAAGCGATTCCTCAGCCCCAGCATTTT. The chain carries TRBV9 and TRBJ1-5; D is undetermined. The CDR3 covers 13 residues. V shed 4 bases and J shed 6 bases, with 11 bases lying between them. Per the germline V gene, CDR1 is SGDLS and CDR2 is YYNGEE.

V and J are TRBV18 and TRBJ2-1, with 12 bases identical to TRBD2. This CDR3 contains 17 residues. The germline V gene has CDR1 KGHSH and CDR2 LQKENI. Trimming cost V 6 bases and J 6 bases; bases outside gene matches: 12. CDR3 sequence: CASSARLAGGHGNEQFF. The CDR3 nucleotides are TGTGCCAGCTCGGCAAGGCTAGCGGGAGGGCACGGCAATGAGCAGTTCTTC.

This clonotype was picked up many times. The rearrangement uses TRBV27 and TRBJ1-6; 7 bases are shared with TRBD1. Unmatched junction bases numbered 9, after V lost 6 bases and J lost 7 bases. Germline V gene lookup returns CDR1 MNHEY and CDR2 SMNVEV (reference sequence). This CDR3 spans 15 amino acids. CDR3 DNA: TGTGCCAGCAGAATACACCCAGGGGGAAATTCACCCCTCCACTTT. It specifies CASRIHPGGNSPLHF.

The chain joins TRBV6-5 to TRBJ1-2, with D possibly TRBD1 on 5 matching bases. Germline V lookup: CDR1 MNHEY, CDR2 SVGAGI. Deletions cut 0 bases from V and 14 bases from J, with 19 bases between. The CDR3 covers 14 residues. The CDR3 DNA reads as TGTGCCAGCAGTTACTCAGGGGAGAGGAAGGGTAATACCTTC. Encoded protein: CASSYSGERKGNTF.

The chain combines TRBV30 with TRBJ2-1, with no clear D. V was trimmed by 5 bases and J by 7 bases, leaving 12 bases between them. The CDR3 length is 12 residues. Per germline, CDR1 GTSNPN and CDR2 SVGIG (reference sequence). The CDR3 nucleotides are TGTGCCTGGGCCCATCTGAGTAATGAGCAGTTCTTC. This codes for CAWAHLSNEQFF.

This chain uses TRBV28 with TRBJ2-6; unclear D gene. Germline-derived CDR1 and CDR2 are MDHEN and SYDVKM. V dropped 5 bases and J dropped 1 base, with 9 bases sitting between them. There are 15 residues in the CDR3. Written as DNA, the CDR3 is TGTGCCAGCAGTCGCAGTGCATCTGGGGCCAACGTCCTGACTTTC. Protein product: CASSRSASGANVLTF.

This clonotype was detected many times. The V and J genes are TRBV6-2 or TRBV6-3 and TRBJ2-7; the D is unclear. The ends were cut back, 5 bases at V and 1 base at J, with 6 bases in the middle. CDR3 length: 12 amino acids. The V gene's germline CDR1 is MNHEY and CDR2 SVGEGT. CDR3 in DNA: TGTGCCAGCAGTATGGGGTCCTACGAGCAGTACTTC. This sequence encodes CASSMGSYEQYF.

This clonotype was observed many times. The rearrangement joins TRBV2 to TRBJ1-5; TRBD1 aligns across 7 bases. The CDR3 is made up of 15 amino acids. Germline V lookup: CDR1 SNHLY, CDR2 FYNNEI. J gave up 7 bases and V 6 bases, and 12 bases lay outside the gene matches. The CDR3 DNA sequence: TGTGCCAGCAGGGTCGGGACAGTCCCCGGCCAGCCCCAGCATTTT. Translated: CASRVGTVPGQPQHF.

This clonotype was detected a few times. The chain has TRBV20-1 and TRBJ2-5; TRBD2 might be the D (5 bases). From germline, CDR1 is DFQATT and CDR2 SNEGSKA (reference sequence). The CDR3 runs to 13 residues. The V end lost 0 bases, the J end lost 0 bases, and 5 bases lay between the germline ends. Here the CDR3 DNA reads TGCAGTGCTAGAGACGGGAACCAAGAGACCCAGTACTTC. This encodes CSARDGNQETQYF.

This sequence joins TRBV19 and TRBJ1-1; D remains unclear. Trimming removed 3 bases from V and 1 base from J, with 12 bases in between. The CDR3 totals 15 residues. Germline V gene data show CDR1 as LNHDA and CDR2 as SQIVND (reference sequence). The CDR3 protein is CASSILGIRNTEAFF. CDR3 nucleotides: TGTGCCAGTAGTATCCTGGGGATAAGGAACACTGAAGCTTTCTTT.

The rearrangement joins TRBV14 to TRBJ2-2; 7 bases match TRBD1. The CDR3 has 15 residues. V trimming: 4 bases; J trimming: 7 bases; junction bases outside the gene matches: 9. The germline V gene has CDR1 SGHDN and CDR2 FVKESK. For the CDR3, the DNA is TGTGCCAGCAGCCGCCGACAGGGTGTTGGCGGGGAGCTGTTTTTT. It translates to CASSRRQGVGGELFF.

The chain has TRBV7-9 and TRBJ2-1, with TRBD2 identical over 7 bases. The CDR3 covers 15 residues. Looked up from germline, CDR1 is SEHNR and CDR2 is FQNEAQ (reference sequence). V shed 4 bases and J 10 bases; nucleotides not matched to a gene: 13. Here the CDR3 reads CASSSPSGLFGEQFF. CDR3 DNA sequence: TGTGCCAGCAGCTCCCCTAGCGGACTGTTCGGGGAGCAGTTCTTC. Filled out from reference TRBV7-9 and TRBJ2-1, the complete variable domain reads DTGVSQNPRHKITKRGQNVTFRCDPISEHNRLYWYRQTLGQGPEFLTYFQNEAQLEKSRLLSDRFSAERPKGSFSTLEIQRTEQGDSAMYLCASSSPSGLFGEQFFGPGTRLTVL.

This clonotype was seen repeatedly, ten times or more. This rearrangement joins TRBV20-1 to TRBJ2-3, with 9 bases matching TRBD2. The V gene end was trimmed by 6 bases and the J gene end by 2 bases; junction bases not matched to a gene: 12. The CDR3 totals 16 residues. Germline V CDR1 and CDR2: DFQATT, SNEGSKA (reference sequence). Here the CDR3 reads CSAPNLLAGNTDTQYF. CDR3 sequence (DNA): TGCAGTGCCCCCAACCTCCTAGCGGGGAACACAGATACGCAGTATTTT.